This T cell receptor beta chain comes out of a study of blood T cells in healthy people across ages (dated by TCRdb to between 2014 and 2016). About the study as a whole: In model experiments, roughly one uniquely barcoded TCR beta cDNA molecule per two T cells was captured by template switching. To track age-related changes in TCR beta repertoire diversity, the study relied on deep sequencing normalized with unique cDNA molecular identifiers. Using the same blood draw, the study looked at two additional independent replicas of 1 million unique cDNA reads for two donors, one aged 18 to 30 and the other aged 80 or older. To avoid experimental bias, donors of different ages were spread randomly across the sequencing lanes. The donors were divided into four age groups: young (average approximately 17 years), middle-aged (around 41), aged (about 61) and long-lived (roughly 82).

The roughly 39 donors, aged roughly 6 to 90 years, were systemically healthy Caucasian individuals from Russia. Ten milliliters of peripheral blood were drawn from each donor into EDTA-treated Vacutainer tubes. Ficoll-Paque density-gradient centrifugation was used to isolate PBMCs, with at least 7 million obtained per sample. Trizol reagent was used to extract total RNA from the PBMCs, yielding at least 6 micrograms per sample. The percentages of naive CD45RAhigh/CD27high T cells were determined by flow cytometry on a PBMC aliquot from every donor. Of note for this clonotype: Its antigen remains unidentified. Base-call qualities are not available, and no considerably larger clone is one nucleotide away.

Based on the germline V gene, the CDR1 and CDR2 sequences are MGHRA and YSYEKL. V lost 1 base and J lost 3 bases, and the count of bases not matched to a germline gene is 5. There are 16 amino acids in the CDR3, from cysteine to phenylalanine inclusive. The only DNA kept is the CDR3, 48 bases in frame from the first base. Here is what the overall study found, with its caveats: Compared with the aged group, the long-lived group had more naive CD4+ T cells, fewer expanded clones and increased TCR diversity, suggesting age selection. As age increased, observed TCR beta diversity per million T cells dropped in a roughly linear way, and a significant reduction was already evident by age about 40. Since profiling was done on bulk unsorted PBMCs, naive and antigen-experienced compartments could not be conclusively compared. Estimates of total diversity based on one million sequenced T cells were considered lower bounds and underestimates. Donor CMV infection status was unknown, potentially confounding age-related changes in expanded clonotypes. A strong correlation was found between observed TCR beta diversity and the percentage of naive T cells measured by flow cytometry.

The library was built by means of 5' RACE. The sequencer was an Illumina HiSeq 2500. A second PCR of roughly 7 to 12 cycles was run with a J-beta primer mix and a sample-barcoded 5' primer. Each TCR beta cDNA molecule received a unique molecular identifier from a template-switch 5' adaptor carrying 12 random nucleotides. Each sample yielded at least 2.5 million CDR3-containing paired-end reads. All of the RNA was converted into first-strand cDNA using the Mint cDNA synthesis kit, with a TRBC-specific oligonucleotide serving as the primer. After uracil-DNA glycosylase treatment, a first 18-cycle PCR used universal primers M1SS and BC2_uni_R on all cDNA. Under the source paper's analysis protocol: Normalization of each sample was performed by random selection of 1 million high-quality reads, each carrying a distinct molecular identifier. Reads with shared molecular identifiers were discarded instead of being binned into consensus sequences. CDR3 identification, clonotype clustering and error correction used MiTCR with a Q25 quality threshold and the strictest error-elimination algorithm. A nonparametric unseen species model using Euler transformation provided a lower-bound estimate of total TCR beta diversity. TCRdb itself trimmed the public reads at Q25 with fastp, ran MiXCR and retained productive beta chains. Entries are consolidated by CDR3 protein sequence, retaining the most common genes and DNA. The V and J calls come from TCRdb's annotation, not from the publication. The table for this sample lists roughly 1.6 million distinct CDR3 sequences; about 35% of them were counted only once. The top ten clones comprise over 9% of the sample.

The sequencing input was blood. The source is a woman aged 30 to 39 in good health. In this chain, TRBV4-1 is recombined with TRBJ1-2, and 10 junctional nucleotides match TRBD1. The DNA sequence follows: TGCGCCAGCAGCCAAGCGGGACAGGGGAATTACTATGGCTACACCTTC. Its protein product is CASSQAGQGNYYGYTF.